These 14 T cell receptor beta chains were all obtained from the same sample, sequenced in a study of blood T cell repertoires in COVID-19. Using immunoSEQ multiplex PCR, the repertoire was profiled, and TCRdb retains in-frame clones only, with some absent. The sample has under 400,000 clones, 85% to 90% seen once. Sequenced material: PBMCs or T cells enriched from blood (not recorded which). The receptors here all came from a woman aged 30 to 39 who had been exposed to COVID-19.

The chain uses TRBV7-9 and TRBJ2-2, with 9 bases that match TRBD2. Unmatched junction bases numbered 5, after V lost 10 bases and J lost 2 bases. This CDR3 has 14 amino acids. The germline CDR1 and CDR2 sequences are SEHNR and FQNEAQ (reference sequence). CDR3 region: CATQTSGNTGELFF. As DNA, the CDR3 is TGTGCCACCCAGACTAGCGGAAACACCGGGGAGCTGTTTTTT.

This clone was seen only once. This chain links TRBV28 with TRBJ2-2, with 7 bases lining up with TRBD1. Trimming at V came to 11 bases and at J to 4 bases, leaving 7 bases not matched to a gene. The CDR3 totals 13 residues. Germline V gene data show CDR1 as MDHEN and CDR2 as SYDVKM. The DNA for the CDR3 is TGTGCCGGACAGGTTCCGAGCACCGGGGAGCTGTTTTTT. It specifies CAGQVPSTGELFF.

The rearrangement joins TRBV5-1 to TRBJ2-5; 7 nucleotides agree with TRBD1. Trimming took 2 bases from V and 2 from J; bases not matched to a gene: 6. The CDR3 is 15 residues long. The germline V gene encodes CDR1 SGHRS and CDR2 YFSETQ. The CDR3 DNA is TGCGCCAGCAGCTTCGAGACAGGGCCACAAGAGACCCAGTACTTC. This sequence encodes CASSFETGPQETQYF.

This chain connects TRBV30 to TRBJ1-5; D may be TRBD1 (5 bases). Deletions cut 5 bases from V and 7 bases from J, with 12 bases between. The CDR3 is 12 amino acids. Germline V gene lookup returns CDR1 GTSNPN and CDR2 SVGIG (reference sequence). In DNA form, the CDR3 reads TGTGCCTGGGGACAAACTGAACAGCCCCAGCATTTT. Translation: CAWGQTEQPQHF.

V and J are TRBV7-3 and TRBJ2-3, with D possibly TRBD1 on 6 matching bases. The germline V gene has CDR1 SGHTA and CDR2 FQGTGA. There are 17 residues in the CDR3. Trimming left V 1 base short and J 4 bases short, with 18 bases between. CDR3 amino acids: CASSLKPSTWGPDTQYF. CDR3 coding DNA: TGTGCCAGCAGCTTAAAACCCTCGACCTGGGGGCCAGATACGCAGTATTTT.

The J gene is TRBJ1-4, the V gene TRBV5-1; D remains ambiguous. The CDR3 has 16 residues. The V gene lost 6 bases and the J gene lost 3 bases, with 18 bases spanning the gap. Germline loops: CDR1 SGHRS, CDR2 YFSETQ. The CDR3 loop reads CASKRAVPEANEKLFF. CDR3 nucleotide sequence: TGCGCCAGCAAGAGGGCCGTCCCCGAGGCTAATGAAAAACTGTTTTTT.

This chain links TRBV19 with TRBJ1-2; D remains unclear. This CDR3 contains 12 residues. Trimming cost V 3 bases and J 3 bases, with 5 bases left between them. Germline CDR1 is LNHDA and CDR2 is SQIVND (reference sequence). CDR3 residues: CASSITDYGYTF. The CDR3 DNA reads TGTGCCAGTAGTATCACAGACTATGGCTACACCTTC.

This clone showed up just once. This sequence joins TRBV27 and TRBJ1-2, with a weak D call TRBD1 (5 bases). This CDR3 region has 11 residues. V was cut by 4 bases and J by 8 bases, with 8 bases left in between. The germline gives CDR1 MNHEY, CDR2 SMNVEV (reference sequence). The CDR3 sequence is CASSSGIGYTF. CDR3 nucleotide sequence: TGTGCCAGCAGTTCAGGGATCGGCTACACCTTC.

This clone has only one observation. V usage is TRBV23-1 and J usage is TRBJ2-7, with D perhaps matching TRBD2 (5 bases). Being an ORF, TRBV23-1 has a function that is uncertain. V was trimmed by 0 bases and J by 4 bases, leaving 19 bases between them. CDR3 length: 17 residues. In nucleotides, the CDR3 is TGCGCCAGCAGTCAATCCCAGCGGAGACGCTACCCGTACGAGCAGTACTTC. This sequence encodes CASSQSQRRRYPYEQYF.

The chain couples TRBV7-3 to TRBJ2-1; TRBD2 might be the D (6 bases). Germline V gene data show CDR1 as SGHTA and CDR2 as FQGTGA. The CDR3 extends over 14 amino acids. Trimming shortened V by 0 bases and J by 9 bases, and 12 bases separated the two germline ends. The DNA of the CDR3 is TGTGCCAGCAGCTTAACCGGGAGTAGTGCTGAGCAGTTCTTC. The encoded protein is CASSLTGSSAEQFF.

This sequence joins TRBV9 and TRBJ2-7, with 8 bases that match TRBD2. V shed 0 bases, J shed 3 bases, and the junction held 5 bases outside the gene matches. Germline V CDR1 and CDR2: SGDLS, YYNGEE. The CDR3 covers 15 residues. CDR3 region: CASSVADSGDYEQYF. In DNA form, the CDR3 reads TGTGCCAGCAGCGTAGCAGATAGCGGGGACTACGAGCAGTACTTC.

This chain joins TRBV9 and TRBJ2-7, with TRBD1 identical over 7 bases. The V segment lost 5 bases and the J segment 7 bases; nucleotides outside the gene matches: 6. The CDR3 is 12 amino acids. CDR1 SGDLS and CDR2 YYNGEE come from the germline V gene. In DNA, the CDR3 is TGTGCCAGCAGTCCTGACAGGGATGAGCAGTACTTC. Translation gives CASSPDRDEQYF.

This rearrangement joins TRBV9 to TRBJ1-3; TRBD1 might be the D (6 bases). The CDR3 spans 16 residues. CDR1 and CDR2 from the germline V gene are SGDLS and YYNGEE. V was shortened by 7 bases and J by 0 bases, with 17 bases between the two germline ends. The DNA of the CDR3 is TGTGCCAGCGGGAAAACAGGGCTAGGCTCTGGAAACACCATATATTTT. Translation: CASGKTGLGSGNTIYF.

V is TRBV2 and J is TRBJ1-5; D call uncertain. The germline V gene encodes CDR1 SNHLY and CDR2 FYNNEI. The CDR3 sequence is 17 residues long. V lost 4 bases and J 0 bases, leaving 16 bases between the germline ends. The CDR3 loop reads CASSGPADLYSNQPQHF. CDR3 bases: TGTGCCAGCAGTGGGCCGGCGGACTTGTATAGCAATCAGCCCCAGCATTTT.